Listed here is a single TCR beta chain. A read error may account for a junction end that differs from germline. Data came from immunoSEQ multiplex PCR; TCRdb stores just in-frame clones and leaves some out. The sample includes 220,000 or so clones, around 88% of them seen just once. This entry comes from a study of blood T cell repertoires in COVID-19. Per germline, CDR1 MDHEN and CDR2 SYDVKM. The CDR3 totals 14 residues. This sequence joins TRBV28 and TRBJ2-7; 12 nucleotides match TRBD2. The clonotype comes from a woman between 50 and 59 years old with acute COVID-19. Sequenced input: PBMCs or T cells enriched from blood (not recorded which). The CDR3 protein is CASGLGTSGLEQYF. The CDR3 DNA is TGTGCCAGCGGTTTAGGGACTAGCGGGCTCGAGCAGTACTTC. Using reference TRBV28 and TRBJ2-7 for the parts outside the CDR3, the full variable domain is DVKVTQSSRYLVKRTGEKVFLECVQDMDHENMFWYRQDPGLGLRLIYFSYDVKMKEKGDIPEGYSVSREKKERFSLILESASTNQTSMYLCASGLGTSGLEQYFGPGTRLTVT.